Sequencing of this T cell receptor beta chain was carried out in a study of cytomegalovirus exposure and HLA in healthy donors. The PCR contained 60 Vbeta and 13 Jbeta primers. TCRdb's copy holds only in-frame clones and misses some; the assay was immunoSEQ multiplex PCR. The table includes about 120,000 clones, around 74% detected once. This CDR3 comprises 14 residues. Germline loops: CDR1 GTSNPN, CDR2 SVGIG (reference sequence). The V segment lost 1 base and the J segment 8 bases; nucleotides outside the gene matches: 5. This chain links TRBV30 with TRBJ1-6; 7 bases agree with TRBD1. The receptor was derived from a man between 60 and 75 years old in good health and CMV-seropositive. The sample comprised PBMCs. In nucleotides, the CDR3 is TGTGCCTGGAGTGAAGGGGGCGGTGATTCACCCCTCCACTTT. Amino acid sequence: CAWSEGGGDSPLHF.